A selection of T cell receptor beta chains follows, all from one sample in a study of response to subunit inactivated influenza vaccine. MiXCR, run by TCRdb on the RT-PCR reads, gives a single entry per CDR3 protein. The data show 560,000 or so distinct CDR3 sequences, with about 7.6% seen just once and 10% to 15% held by the top ten. The specimen was PBMCs from blood, collected less than 25 months after vaccination. These receptors were taken from a man aged 50 to 69 who received an inactivated influenza vaccine. Each CDR3 is given with its conserved first and last residue. D genes are given only for firm matches. Some rows have no size entry. The others give once, few or many, or a class for an expanded clone.

v_call	j_call	d_call	clone_size	cdr3_nt	cdr3_aa
TRBV5-1	TRBJ2-2	.	many	TGTGCCAGCAGCTTCAGAGGCACCGGGGAGCTGTTTTTT	CASSFRGTGELFF
TRBV7-9	TRBJ2-1	.	few	TGTGCCAGCACCTGGGGCCGGGGGAATGAGCAGTTCTTC	CASTWGRGNEQFF
TRBV6-5	TRBJ2-1	TRBD1	.	TGTGCCAGCAGAGGGGGCGGTGAGCAGTTCTTC	CASRGGGEQFF
TRBV4-1	TRBJ2-1	.	many	TGCGCCAGCAGCCCGCGGGACACCGGTTACAATGAGCAGTTCTTC	CASSPRDTGYNEQFF
TRBV6-2/TRBV6-3	TRBJ2-3	.	many	TGTGCCAGCAGTTATCGCGGAAGAGGCACAGATACGCAGTATTTT	CASSYRGRGTDTQYF
TRBV29-1	TRBJ2-3	.	many	TGCAGCATTAACCCCGCTAGCACAGATACGCAGTATTTT	CSINPASTDTQYF
TRBV11-2	TRBJ2-5	.	many	TGTGCCAGCAGCCCCCCTATCCCGGAGACCCAGTACTTC	CASSPPIPETQYF
TRBV12-3/TRBV12-4	TRBJ1-1	.	.	TGTGCCAGCAGTGAACAGGGCCTTGGTGAAGCTTTCTTT	CASSEQGLGEAFF
TRBV5-1	TRBJ2-7	TRBD2	many	TGCGCCAGCAGCTTCGGCGGGAGGATCTCGAATACCTACGAGCAGTACTTC	CASSFGGRISNTYEQYF
TRBV23-1	TRBJ1-5	.	.	TGCGCCAGCAGTGGGCCAGGGAATCAGCCCCAGCATTTT	CASSGPGNQPQHF
TRBV29-1	TRBJ2-3	TRBD2	many	TGCAGCGTTGAAGATTTTAAGGAGACTAGCGGAGATACGCAGTATTTT	CSVEDFKETSGDTQYF
TRBV25-1	TRBJ1-1	.	few	TGTGCCAGCAGTGAATTCGGTCCCGGTGGCACTGAAGCTTTCTTT	CASSEFGPGGTEAFF
TRBV20-1	TRBJ1-1	TRBD1	few	TGCAGTGCTAACACAGGGGGGAGTAGACTCTTT	CSANTGGSRLF
TRBV6-1	TRBJ2-3	TRBD1	many	TGTGCCAGCAGCGGGACAGGGTCTGCAGATACGCAGTATTTT	CASSGTGSADTQYF
TRBV21-1	TRBJ1-2	.	few	TGTGCCAGCAACCAATATGGCTACACCTTC	CASNQYGYTF
TRBV7-9	TRBJ2-3	TRBD1	few	TGTGCCAGCAGCCCCCGCCCGGGACAGGGGACAGATACGCAGTATTTT	CASSPRPGQGTDTQYF
TRBV10-3	TRBJ2-2	.	many	TGTGCCATCAGAACAGGGTTCACCGGGGAGCTGTTTTTT	CAIRTGFTGELFF
TRBV24-1	TRBJ1-5	.	.	TGTGCCCGGGGCCCCGTTTGGACAACCCATAGCAATCAGCCCCAGCATTTT	CARGPVWTTHSNQPQHF
TRBV29-1	TRBJ1-6	TRBD1	few	TGCAGCGTTCAACAGGGGAATAATTCACCCCTCCACTTT	CSVQQGNNSPLHF
TRBV14	TRBJ1-2	.	few	TGTGCCAGCAGCCAAGCGGCGAACTTGGCCTTCTTC	CASSQAANLAFF
TRBV20-1	TRBJ2-2	TRBD2	few	TGCAGTGCTAGGACTAGCCTGAACACCGGGGAGCTGTTTTTT	CSARTSLNTGELFF
TRBV28	TRBJ2-7	TRBD1	.	TGTGCCAGCAGTTTGTTGACAGGGGCTGGCTCCTACGAGCAGTACTTC	CASSLLTGAGSYEQYF
TRBV6-5	TRBJ1-3	.	many	TGTGCCAGCAGTTACGAATCGCCGGTCTCTGGAAACACCATATATTTT	CASSYESPVSGNTIYF
TRBV20-1	TRBJ1-1	TRBD1	.	TGCAGTGCTATGACAGGGTATGGCACTGAAGCTTTCTTT	CSAMTGYGTEAFF
TRBV18	TRBJ1-2	.	.	TGTGCCAGCTCACCACCCGACAGGCCAAACTATGGCTACACCTTC	CASSPPDRPNYGYTF
TRBV10-3	TRBJ2-1	TRBD1	few	TGTGCCATCAGTGAAGAGACAGGGGGCAGTGAGCAGTTCTTC	CAISEETGGSEQFF
TRBV20-1	TRBJ2-5	.	.	TGCAGTGCTAGGGGCAGGAGGGAGACCCAGTACTTC	CSARGRRETQYF
TRBV6-2/TRBV6-3	TRBJ2-1	.	many	TGTGCCAGCAGTTACTACGGGGGGCCCTATGAGCAGTTCTTC	CASSYYGGPYEQFF
TRBV4-2	TRBJ1-1	.	many	TGTGCCAGCAGCCAAGAGACAATGAGGGGAGAAGCTTTCTTT	CASSQETMRGEAFF
TRBV11-2	TRBJ1-2	.	few	TGTGCCAGCAGTAGGGTGGGACACCCAACGGGCTACACCTTC	CASSRVGHPTGYTF
TRBV6-2/TRBV6-3	TRBJ2-3	TRBD2	.	TGTGCCAGCAGTTACTCGGGACTAGCGGGGATGACAGATACGCAGTATTTT	CASSYSGLAGMTDTQYF
TRBV10-3	TRBJ2-7	.	many	TGTGCCATCAGTGACGTCCAGCAAGGCTCCTACGAGCAGTACTTC	CAISDVQQGSYEQYF
TRBV11-3	TRBJ2-1	.	many	TGTGCCAGCAGCAAAAAACGACCACAGGGATGGACCCTCTACAATGAGCAGTTCTTC	CASSKKRPQGWTLYNEQFF
TRBV27	TRBJ2-1	TRBD2	.	TGTGCCAGCAGAGACCTCGGAGCGGGAGAGGTAAATGAGCAGTTCTTC	CASRDLGAGEVNEQFF
TRBV5-1	TRBJ1-1	.	many	TGCGCCAGCAGCTCCCAGGGACTAGCGAACACTGAAGCTTTCTTT	CASSSQGLANTEAFF
TRBV6-5	TRBJ2-1	.	many	TGTGCCAGCAGTTACAAACTACAGGGACAACGTTCCTACAATGAGCAGTTCTTC	CASSYKLQGQRSYNEQFF
TRBV5-1	TRBJ2-1	.	.	TGCGCCAGCAGCCAGCTCGGCCTTGGGCAGTTCTTC	CASSQLGLGQFF
TRBV7-8	TRBJ1-2	.	.	TGTGCCAGCAGCTTAGATTGGGGGGCCGGCGGCTACACCTTC	CASSLDWGAGGYTF
TRBV27	TRBJ1-5	.	many	TGTGCCAGCAGTTTATATTCTGCAGGGCCCCAGCATTTT	CASSLYSAGPQHF
TRBV3-1	TRBJ2-7	.	many	TGTGCCAGCAGCACCGGGACATTCTACGAGCAGTACTTC	CASSTGTFYEQYF
TRBV7-9	TRBJ2-7	TRBD2	once	TGTGCCAGCAGCTCCCGGTCGGGGGGCTACGAGCAGTACTTC	CASSSRSGGYEQYF
TRBV20-1	TRBJ2-1	.	few	TGCAGTGCTAGAGTTGTCGGGGGCTCCTACAATGAGCAGTTCTTC	CSARVVGGSYNEQFF
TRBV12-3/TRBV12-4	TRBJ2-1	TRBD1	many	TGTGCCAGCAGCCCGGGACAGGCGTACAATGAGCAGTTCTTC	CASSPGQAYNEQFF
TRBV7-9	TRBJ2-5	.	few	TGTGCCAGCAGCCCCCGAGGCGGTCAATTGGTAGAGACCCAGTACTTC	CASSPRGGQLVETQYF
TRBV5-5	TRBJ2-1	.	few	TGTGCCAGCAGCTTGGGTGTGCGGAGTGGTAATGAGCAGTTCTTC	CASSLGVRSGNEQFF
TRBV12-3/TRBV12-4	TRBJ2-4	.	few	TGTGCCAGCAGTTTAGTCGGCGCGGGATACATTTCGGGAAACATTCAGTACTTC	CASSLVGAGYISGNIQYF
TRBV6-1	TRBJ1-2	.	few	TGTGCCAGCAGTGAAGTAACAGGGACATATGGCTACACCTTC	CASSEVTGTYGYTF
TRBV29-1	TRBJ2-5	.	few	TGCAGCGGCGGGGAAAACTCAGAGACCCAGTACTTC	CSGGENSETQYF
TRBV20-1	TRBJ2-1	TRBD2	few	TGCAGTGCTCCTTTTTGGGCGGGAGGGCCTGGCAATGAGCAGTTCTTC	CSAPFWAGGPGNEQFF
TRBV20-1	TRBJ2-1	TRBD1	.	TGCAGTGCCCCCCCGCACGGACAGGGAGTCGATGAGCAGTTCTTC	CSAPPHGQGVDEQFF
TRBV3-1	TRBJ1-2	.	few	TGTGCCAGCAGCCAAGGCAACAGGGCCTATGGCTACACCTTC	CASSQGNRAYGYTF
TRBV5-1	TRBJ2-1	TRBD1	many	TGCGCCAGCAGCTTGGGAGGGGGCAAGTTGAATGAGCAGTTCTTC	CASSLGGGKLNEQFF
TRBV9	TRBJ2-1	.	.	TGTGCCAGCAGCTTTCGACTGGAGACCTACAATGAGCAGTTCTTC	CASSFRLETYNEQFF